This T cell receptor beta chain stems from a study of early T cells in non-severe SARS-CoV-2 infection. Trimming removed 3 bases from V and 9 bases from J; junction bases left unmatched: 9. Germline CDR1 is MDHEN and CDR2 is SYDVKM. There are 14 residues in the CDR3. This clonotype occurred a few times. TCRdb re-analysed the 5' RACE reads in MiXCR, keeping a single row per CDR3 protein. This repertoire shows some 88,000 distinct CDR3 sequences, around a sixth found once; its top ten account for about 5%. This clonotype originated in an adult who was a healthcare worker with PCR-confirmed SARS-CoV-2 infection or an uninfected control (not recorded which). The genes are TRBV28 and TRBJ2-7, with TRBD2 matching over 9 bases. The starting material was whole blood, obtained at baseline. In DNA, the CDR3 is TGTGCCAGCAGTTTTGCGGGAGGGCCAACGGTGCAGTACTTC. As protein: CASSFAGGPTVQYF.